This TCR beta chain was observed in a study of blood T cell repertoires in COVID-19. Assay: immunoSEQ multiplex PCR; the TCRdb copy retains only in-frame clones and omits some. The sample lists fewer than 110,000 clones, more than 80% occurring once. As concerns this clone: An end of the junction differs from the germline gene, which may be a read error. Other DNA variants within this sample encode the same CDR3.

The CDR3 runs to 13 residues. The sequenced sample was peripheral blood. This chain links TRBV12-3 or TRBV12-4 with TRBJ2-7; 9 bases align to TRBD2. This TCR came from a man aged 35 to 55 with active or convalescent COVID-19. The CDR3 is CASRLAGAYEQYF. DNA for the CDR3: TGTGCCAGCAGGTTAGCGGGAGCCTACGAGCAGTACTTC.